This T cell receptor (beta chain) was documented in a study of blood T cell repertoires in COVID-19. The authors' processing: It was from reference gene primer amplification that nucleated cell counts were estimated. Generated by immunoSEQ multiplex PCR, the TCRdb table keeps only in-frame clones and is missing some. V and J calls and clone size are as listed in that table; D and trimming were resolved from the DNA. This table holds 110,000 or so clones, approximately 85% found once. There are a few counts of this clone. The germline CDR1 and CDR2 sequences are MNHEY and SVGAGI. Trimming cost V 7 bases and J 1 base, with 11 bases left between them. CDR3 length: 15 amino acids.

The source material was peripheral blood. The clonotype comes from a man aged 40-49 years with acute or convalescent COVID-19. This chain connects TRBV6-5 to TRBJ2-6; D perhaps matches TRBD1 (5 bases). CDR3 sequence: CASILTASGANVLTF. Here the CDR3 DNA reads TGTGCCAGCATTCTGACAGCTTCTGGGGCCAACGTCCTGACTTTC.